This T cell receptor beta chain emerged from a study of neurological immune-mediated disorders. This clonotype was counted at least ten times. TCRdb re-called the 5' RACE reads through MiXCR, storing one row per CDR3 protein. The sample carries under 80,000 distinct CDR3 sequences, around 4.2% recorded once. The CDR3 runs to 15 residues. V was trimmed by 5 bases and J by 0 bases, leaving 11 bases between them. Germline-derived CDR1 and CDR2 are DFQATT and SNEGSKA (reference sequence). The TCR originated in a man younger than 45 with multiple sclerosis. Sequencing was done on a sample of PBMCs. The V and J genes are TRBV20-1 and TRBJ2-6; a possible D gene is TRBD2 (6 bases). The DNA for the CDR3 is TGCAGTGCTTTATCTAGCGTCTCTGGGGCCAACGTCCTGACTTTC. Translated, it gives CSALSSVSGANVLTF.